One sample yielded the 27 T cell receptor beta chains listed below, sequenced in a study of shared clonotypes between healthy human individuals. Clones were sequenced by immunoSEQ multiplex PCR, and TCRdb holds only the in-frame ones, with some missing. The profile shows around 88,000 clones, over 60% of them singletons. The sample was memory CD8+ T cells sorted from blood. Subset indicated: CD45RO+ cells pooled with CCR7-negative TemRA cells. These receptors originate from a man aged 30 to 39 in good health.

The V call is TRBV29-1, the J call TRBJ1-1; D unclear. Deletions cut 3 bases from V and 0 bases from J, with 17 bases between. This CDR3 spans 16 amino acids. Germline V gene data show CDR1 as SQVTM and CDR2 as ANQGSEA. In DNA, the CDR3 is TGCAGCGTTGATGGGCAGTTTCACCCTATGAACACTGAAGCTTTCTTT. Protein product: CSVDGQFHPMNTEAFF.

The V call is TRBV4-3, the J call TRBJ2-3, with D unclear. V was cut by 0 bases and J by 4 bases, with 11 bases left in between. Germline lookup yields CDR1 LGHNA and CDR2 YSLEER. The CDR3 is 15 residues long. CDR3 DNA sequence: TGCGCCAGCAGCCAAGAAGTGCTAGTCTCAGATACGCAGTATTTT. Translated: CASSQEVLVSDTQYF.

Only a few counts were recorded for this clone. The chain couples TRBV29-1 to TRBJ1-5; D is possibly TRBD1 (5 bases). The CDR3 loop spans 12 amino acids. The V gene's germline CDR1 is SQVTM and CDR2 ANQGSEA. The V end was cut by 6 bases, the J end by 7 bases, with 13 bases between. The CDR3 loop is CSVLRGDQPQHF. The DNA for the CDR3 is TGCAGCGTACTTAGGGGCGACCAGCCCCAGCATTTT.

This clone was seen a few times. The chain has TRBV2 and TRBJ2-5, with D possibly TRBD1 on 6 matching bases. The V and J ends lost 5 bases and 2 bases respectively, with 15 bases between them. Germline loops: CDR1 SNHLY, CDR2 FYNNEI. The CDR3 length is 15 residues. The CDR3 region has the DNA TGTGCCAGCAGTCCCACGGGACACCTTCAAGAGACCCAGTACTTC. It translates to CASSPTGHLQETQYF.

This clone was seen at least ten times. V is TRBV10-3 and J is TRBJ2-1; D possibly corresponds to TRBD2 (6 bases). This CDR3 is built from 16 residues. Per germline, CDR1 ENHRY and CDR2 SYGVKD. Trimming removed 0 bases from V and 5 bases from J, with 14 bases in between. CDR3 nucleotides: TGTGCCATCAGTGAGTCGGGGGGAGGTTTAAACAATGAGCAGTTCTTC. Translation: CAISESGGGLNNEQFF.

V and J are TRBV25-1 and TRBJ2-2; D perhaps matches TRBD1 (5 bases). The CDR3 is made up of 15 amino acids. CDR1 and CDR2 from the germline V gene are MGHDK and SYGVNS. V was clipped by 3 bases and J by 1 base, with 9 bases between them. CDR3 coding DNA: TGTGCCAGCAGTGACAGGGTATTGAACACCGGGGAGCTGTTTTTT. It is translated as CASSDRVLNTGELFF.

The rearrangement joins TRBV29-1 to TRBJ1-4; 7 bases are shared with TRBD1. This CDR3 contains 11 residues. The V segment lost 7 bases and the J segment 13 bases; nucleotides outside the gene matches: 9. Germline CDR1 is SQVTM and CDR2 is ANQGSEA. Here the CDR3 reads CSAKGRDRLFF. CDR3 DNA: TGCAGCGCCAAAGGCCGGGACAGACTGTTTTTT.

The rearrangement joins TRBV18 to TRBJ1-6; TRBD1 matches at 7 bases. The J segment lost 6 bases and the V segment lost 5 bases, leaving 4 bases of the junction unmatched. There are 14 residues in the CDR3. The V gene's germline CDR1 is KGHSH and CDR2 LQKENI. The CDR3 spells CASSAGGFNSPLHF. DNA of the CDR3: TGTGCCAGCTCAGCAGGGGGATTTAATTCACCCCTCCACTTT.

This clone is a singleton in its sample. A far larger clone is only one base removed, so a read error is likely. The chain recombines TRBV6-4 with TRBJ2-1; 14 nucleotides match TRBD2. V was pared by 5 bases and J by 7 bases, with 1 base of the junction left unmatched. This CDR3 contains 14 residues. CDR1 MRHNA and CDR2 SNTAGT come from the germline V gene. CDR3 in amino acids: CASSRLAGGNEQFF. DNA of the CDR3: TGTGCCAGCAGTAGACTAGCGGGAGGGAATGAGCAGTTCTTC.

This clone was seen a few times. V and J are TRBV27 and TRBJ2-1; tentatively, D is TRBD1 (5 bases). CDR3 size: 14 residues. V was clipped by 5 bases and J by 5 bases, with 13 bases between them. Looked up from germline, CDR1 is MNHEY and CDR2 is SMNVEV (reference sequence). CDR3 sequence: CASSPWGRDNEQFF. CDR3 DNA: TGTGCCAGCAGTCCCTGGGGCAGGGACAATGAGCAGTTCTTC.

The V call is TRBV29-1, the J call TRBJ1-2; D is undetermined. Deletions cut 5 bases from V and 4 bases from J, with 11 bases between. The CDR3 is 12 residues long. The germline gives CDR1 SQVTM, CDR2 ANQGSEA. As DNA, the CDR3 is TGCAGCGTTAGAACTAGCACCTATGGCTACACCTTC. As protein: CSVRTSTYGYTF.

In DNA form, the CDR3 reads TGTGCCAGCCTAAGGACTAGCGGGAGTTCTACTGGAGACTACGAGCAGTACTTC. This sequence encodes CASLRTSGSSTGDYEQYF. This chain uses TRBV7-8 with TRBJ2-7, with TRBD2 matching 13 bases. CDR3 length: 18 residues. Trimming removed 8 bases from V and 3 bases from J; junction bases left unmatched: 16. The germline V gene has CDR1 SGHVS and CDR2 FQNEAQ.

This clone was recorded a few times. In the same sample, other DNA sequences code for this CDR3. The chain links TRBV7-2 to TRBJ2-2, with D hard to call. Trimming removed 1 base from V and 4 bases from J, with 4 bases in between. Germline loops: CDR1 SGHTA, CDR2 FQGNSA. CDR3 size: 13 residues. The CDR3 spells CASSLVSTGELFF. As DNA, the CDR3 is TGTGCCAGCAGCTTAGTGTCCACCGGGGAGCTGTTTTTT.

Only one count was recorded for this clone. This CDR3 reads CASSPAALINEKLFF. CDR3 coding DNA: TGTGCCAGCAGCCCGGCAGCACTGATTAATGAAAAACTGTTTTTT. V usage is TRBV7-9 and J usage is TRBJ1-4; unclear D gene. V shed 5 bases and J shed 4 bases, with 14 bases lying between them. Looked up from germline, CDR1 is SEHNR and CDR2 is FQNEAQ (reference sequence). The CDR3 is made up of 15 amino acids. Complete variable domain (other parts from reference TRBV7-9 and TRBJ1-4): DTGVSQNPRHKITKRGQNVTFRCDPISEHNRLYWYRQTLGQGPEFLTYFQNEAQLEKSRLLSDRFSAERPKGSFSTLEIQRTEQGDSAMYLCASSPAALINEKLFFGSGTQLSVL.

This sequence joins TRBV7-9 and TRBJ2-7, with D tentatively TRBD1 (6 bases). The CDR3 loop spans 12 amino acids. Germline values: CDR1 SEHNR, CDR2 FQNEAQ (reference sequence). Trimming took off 6 bases at V and 3 bases at J, with 9 bases between the two ends. The CDR3 region has the DNA TGTGCCAGCAGGGACAGATACTACGAGCAGTACTTC. Translation gives CASRDRYYEQYF.

The V gene is TRBV5-6, the J gene TRBJ2-3; TRBD2 agrees at 14 bases. V shed 0 bases and J 13 bases; nucleotides not matched to a gene: 7. Per the germline V gene, CDR1 is SGHDT and CDR2 is YYEEEE. The CDR3 runs 15 residues. CDR3 coding DNA: TGTGCCAGCAGCTTGGGACTAGCGGGAGGGCCATTTGAGTATTTT. Its protein is CASSLGLAGGPFEYF. The entire variable domain, with the rest obtained from reference TRBV5-6 and TRBJ2-3, is as follows: DAGVTQSPTHLIKTRGQQVTLRCSPKSGHDTVSWYQQALGQGPQFIFQYYEEEERQRGNFPDRFSGHQFPNYSSELNVNALLLGDSALYLCASSLGLAGGPFEYFGPGTRLTVL.

The count of this clone is one. The chain couples TRBV4-3 to TRBJ2-2; the match to TRBD2 covers 7 bases. Germline assignment: CDR1 LGHNA and CDR2 YSLEER. Trimming at V came to 0 bases and at J to 5 bases, leaving 3 bases not matched to a gene. This CDR3 has 15 residues. The CDR3 protein is CASSQDGGVTGELFF. The CDR3 bases are TGCGCCAGCAGCCAAGATGGGGGGGTTACCGGGGAGCTGTTTTTT.

This chain connects TRBV28 to TRBJ2-7; 13 nucleotides match TRBD2. The CDR3 loop spans 18 amino acids. Germline V gene data show CDR1 as MDHEN and CDR2 as SYDVKM. With V trimmed by 4 bases and J by 7 bases, 16 bases remained unmatched. The CDR3 sequence: CASSSPPGLAGPSGEQYF. CDR3 DNA: TGTGCCAGCAGTTCACCTCCGGGACTAGCGGGACCCAGTGGGGAGCAGTACTTC. Full variable domain (remainder filled in from reference TRBV28 and TRBJ2-7): DVKVTQSSRYLVKRTGEKVFLECVQDMDHENMFWYRQDPGLGLRLIYFSYDVKMKEKGDIPEGYSVSREKKERFSLILESASTNQTSMYLCASSSPPGLAGPSGEQYFGPGTRLTVT.

The V call is TRBV29-1, the J call TRBJ1-2; TRBD1 is a possible D gene (6 bases). The CDR3 sequence is 12 residues long. In germline, CDR1 is SQVTM, CDR2 ANQGSEA. The V and J ends lost 6 bases and 4 bases respectively, with 12 bases between them. The CDR3, as DNA: TGCAGCGTAGCCGACAGGCCCTATGGCTACACCTTC. This sequence encodes CSVADRPYGYTF.

The genes are TRBV6-5 and TRBJ1-2, with TRBD1 as a possible D gene (5 bases). V was cut by 6 bases and J by 3 bases, with 11 bases left in between. CDR3 length equals 13 residues. Looked up from germline, CDR1 is MNHEY and CDR2 is SVGAGI. CDR3 nucleotide sequence: TGTGCCAGCAGCCGGGGGAGCTACTATGGCTACACCTTC. Translated: CASSRGSYYGYTF.

This rearrangement joins TRBV5-6 to TRBJ2-7; D is uncertain. The V end lost 0 bases, the J end lost 1 base, and 8 bases lay between the germline ends. The CDR3 length is 14 residues. The germline gives CDR1 SGHDT, CDR2 YYEEEE. The CDR3 DNA is TGTGCCAGCAGCTTGGAACTTATATCCTACGAGCAGTACTTC. As protein: CASSLELISYEQYF.

The chain carries TRBV6-4 and TRBJ2-6; D possibly corresponds to TRBD2 (5 bases). Trimming stripped 4 bases from V and 0 bases from J, with 7 bases between. The CDR3 is 15 amino acids. Looked up from germline, CDR1 is MRHNA and CDR2 is SNTAGT. CDR3 loop: CASSVTSSGANVLTF. The DNA for the CDR3 is TGTGCCAGCAGTGTTACTAGCTCTGGGGCCAACGTCCTGACTTTC.

This sequence joins TRBV6-6 and TRBJ2-7, with D perhaps matching TRBD1 (6 bases). The CDR3 spans 14 residues. With 5 bases removed from V and 3 bases from J, the gap between germline ends came to 14 bases. The germline CDR1 and CDR2 sequences are MNHNY and SVGAGI (reference sequence). The CDR3 bases are TGTGCCAGCAGTCAACAGGGATTGGGCTACGAGCAGTACTTC. Its protein is CASSQQGLGYEQYF.

The J gene is TRBJ2-7, the V gene TRBV30; 8 nucleotides line up with TRBD1. Trimming removed 5 bases from V and 3 bases from J; junction bases left unmatched: 3. CDR1 is GTSNPN, CDR2 SVGIG, per germline (reference sequence). The CDR3 extends over 12 amino acids. CDR3 coding DNA: TGTGCCTGGTCTGACAGGGGCTACGAGCAGTACTTC. Residues: CAWSDRGYEQYF.

V and J are TRBV28 and TRBJ2-7; 9 nucleotides match TRBD2. CDR1 MDHEN and CDR2 SYDVKM come from the germline V gene. The junction had 8 bases not matched to a gene; V was cut back by 5 bases and J by 6 bases. The CDR3 is made up of 14 amino acids. The CDR3: CASSPLAGESEQYF. CDR3 DNA sequence: TGTGCCAGCAGTCCGTTAGCGGGAGAGTCCGAGCAGTACTTC.

Only one count was recorded for this clone. J is TRBJ1-4 and V is TRBV15; 7 bases are a match to TRBD1. J was trimmed by 8 bases and V by 1 base; bases with no gene match: 10. CDR1 is LNHNV and CDR2 is YYDKDF in the germline V gene (reference sequence). The CDR3 has 16 residues. CDR3 in DNA: TGTGCCACCAGCAGAGGACAGGGTTCGGGGGACGAAAAACTGTTTTTT. Translating it yields CATSRGQGSGDEKLFF.

The V gene is TRBV30, the J gene TRBJ2-5, with D unclear. Trimming removed 4 bases at V and 0 bases at J, with 6 bases between. Germline assignment: CDR1 GTSNPN and CDR2 SVGIG (reference sequence). The CDR3 consists of 12 residues. The CDR3 sequence is CAWNNNQETQYF. The CDR3 nucleotides are TGTGCCTGGAATAACAACCAAGAGACCCAGTACTTC.